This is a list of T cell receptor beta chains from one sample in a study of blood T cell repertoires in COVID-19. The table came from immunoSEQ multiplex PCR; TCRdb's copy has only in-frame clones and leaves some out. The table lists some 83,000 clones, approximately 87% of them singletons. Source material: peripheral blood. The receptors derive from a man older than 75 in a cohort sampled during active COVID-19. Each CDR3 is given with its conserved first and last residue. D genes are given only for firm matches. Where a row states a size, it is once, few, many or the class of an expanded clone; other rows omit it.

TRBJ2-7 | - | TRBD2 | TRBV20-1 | CSASPAGDLREQYF | TGCAGTGCTAGTCCAGCGGGGGACCTACGGGAGCAGTACTTC
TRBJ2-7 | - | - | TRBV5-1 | CASSLDNSYEQYF | TGCGCCAGCAGCTTGGACAACTCCTACGAGCAGTACTTC
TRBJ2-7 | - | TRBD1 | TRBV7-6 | CASSFLAGTGGYEQYF | TGTGCCAGCAGCTTTCTGGCAGGGACAGGGGGTTACGAGCAGTACTTC
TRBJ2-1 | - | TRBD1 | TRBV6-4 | CASSGQGANEQFF | TGTGCCAGCAGCGGACAGGGGGCGAATGAGCAGTTCTTC
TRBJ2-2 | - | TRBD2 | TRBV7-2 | CASSSKLAGVTGELFF | TGTGCCAGCAGCTCCAAGCTAGCGGGGGTCACCGGGGAGCTGTTTTTT
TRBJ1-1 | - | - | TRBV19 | CASSIDRLNTEAFF | TGTGCCAGTAGTATAGACAGGCTGAACACTGAAGCTTTCTTT
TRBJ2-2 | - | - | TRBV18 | CASSPYLRDKNTGELFF | TGTGCCAGCTCACCATATCTACGGGACAAGAACACCGGGGAGCTGTTTTTT
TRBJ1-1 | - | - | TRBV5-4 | CASSLDGATMNTEAFF | TGTGCCAGCAGCTTGGATGGGGCGACGATGAACACTGAAGCTTTCTTT
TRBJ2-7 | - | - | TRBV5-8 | CASSKRHISEQYF | TGTGCCAGCAGCAAAAGACACATCTCCGAGCAGTACTTC
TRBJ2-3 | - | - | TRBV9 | CASSVEGLVDTQYF | TGTGCCAGCAGCGTAGAGGGGCTAGTGGATACGCAGTATTTT
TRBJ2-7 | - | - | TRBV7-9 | CASRRTENYEQYF | TGTGCCAGCAGACGGACAGAGAACTACGAGCAGTACTTC
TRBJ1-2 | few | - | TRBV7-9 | CASSPRQIYGYTF | TGTGCCAGCAGCCCACGACAGATCTATGGCTACACCTTC
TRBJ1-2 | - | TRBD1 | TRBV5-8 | CASSWGTVYGYTF | TGTGCCAGCAGCTGGGGGACAGTCTATGGCTACACCTTC
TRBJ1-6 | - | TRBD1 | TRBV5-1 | CASSSPDRGSPLHF | TGCGCCAGCAGCTCGCCCGACAGGGGTTCACCCCTCCACTTT
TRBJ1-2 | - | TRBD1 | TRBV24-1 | CATSDPYPGQGLTSDGYTF | TGTGCCACCAGTGATCCCTATCCGGGACAGGGACTAACCTCAGATGGCTACACCTTC
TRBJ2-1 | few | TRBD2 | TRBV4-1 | CASSQDLRLAGELGKEGEQFF | TGCGCCAGCAGCCAAGATTTGAGACTAGCGGGGGAGTTGGGAAAAGAGGGTGAGCAGTTCTTC
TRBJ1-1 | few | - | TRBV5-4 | CASSGRQERGFEAFF | TGTGCCAGCAGCGGACGACAGGAACGGGGCTTTGAAGCTTTCTTT
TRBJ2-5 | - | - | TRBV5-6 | CASSLWEFSETQYF | TGTGCCAGCAGCTTGTGGGAGTTTTCAGAGACCCAGTACTTC
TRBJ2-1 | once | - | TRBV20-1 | CSASYPAGEQFF | TGCAGTGCTAGTTACCCCGCGGGGGAGCAGTTCTTC
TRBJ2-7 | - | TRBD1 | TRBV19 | CASSPRTGVHEQYF | TGTGCCAGTAGCCCTCGGACAGGGGTCCACGAGCAGTACTTC
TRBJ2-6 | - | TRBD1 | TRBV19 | CASNGRGLGANVLTF | TGTGCCAGTAATGGCAGGGGGCTTGGGGCCAACGTCCTGACTTTC
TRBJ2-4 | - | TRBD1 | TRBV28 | CASTQGTAVAKNIQYF | TGTGCCAGCACCCAGGGGACAGCTGTAGCGAAAAACATTCAGTACTTC
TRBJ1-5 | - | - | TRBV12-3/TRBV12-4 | CASSKERDQPQHF | TGTGCCAGCAGCAAGGAGCGGGATCAGCCCCAGCATTTT
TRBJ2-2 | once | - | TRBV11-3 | CASSLGTAGELFF | TGTGCCAGCAGCTTAGGGACTGCCGGGGAGCTGTTTTTT
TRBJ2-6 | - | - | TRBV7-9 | CASSLGGRGANVLTF | TGTGCCAGCAGTCTAGGGGGTAGAGGGGCCAACGTCCTGACTTTC
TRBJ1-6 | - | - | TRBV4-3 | CASSQTGHNSPLHF | TGCGCCAGCAGCCAAACTGGTCATAATTCACCCCTCCACTTT
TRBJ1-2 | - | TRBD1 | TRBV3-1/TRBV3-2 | CASSQGTGHGYTF | TGTGCCAGCAGCCAAGGGACAGGGCATGGCTACACCTTC
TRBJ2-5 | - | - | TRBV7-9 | CASSLAVAGEETQYF | TGTGCCAGCAGCTTAGCCGTGGCCGGAGAAGAGACCCAGTACTTC
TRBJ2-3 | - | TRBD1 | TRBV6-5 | CASSPEGARDTQYF | TGTGCCAGCAGTCCAGAGGGGGCTAGGGATACGCAGTATTTT
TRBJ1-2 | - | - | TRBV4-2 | CASSQVGGGLDGYTF | TGTGCCAGCAGCCAAGTTGGCGGGGGCCTAGATGGCTACACCTTC
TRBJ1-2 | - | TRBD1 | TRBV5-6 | CASSGSSRQGADYGYTF | TGTGCCAGCAGCGGGAGCTCCCGACAGGGGGCTGACTATGGCTACACCTTC
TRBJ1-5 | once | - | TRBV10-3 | CAISGRQDGQPQHF | TGTGCCATCAGTGGAAGACAGGATGGTCAGCCCCAGCATTTT
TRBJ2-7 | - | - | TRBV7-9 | CASRSGESYEQYF | TGTGCCAGCAGGTCGGGGGAATCCTACGAGCAGTACTTC
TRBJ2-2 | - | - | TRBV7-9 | CAPGRLDTGELFF | TGTGCCCCAGGGCGGTTGGACACCGGGGAGCTGTTTTTT
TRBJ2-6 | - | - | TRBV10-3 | CAIQQSSGANVLTF | TGTGCCATTCAACAGAGCTCTGGGGCCAACGTCCTGACTTTC